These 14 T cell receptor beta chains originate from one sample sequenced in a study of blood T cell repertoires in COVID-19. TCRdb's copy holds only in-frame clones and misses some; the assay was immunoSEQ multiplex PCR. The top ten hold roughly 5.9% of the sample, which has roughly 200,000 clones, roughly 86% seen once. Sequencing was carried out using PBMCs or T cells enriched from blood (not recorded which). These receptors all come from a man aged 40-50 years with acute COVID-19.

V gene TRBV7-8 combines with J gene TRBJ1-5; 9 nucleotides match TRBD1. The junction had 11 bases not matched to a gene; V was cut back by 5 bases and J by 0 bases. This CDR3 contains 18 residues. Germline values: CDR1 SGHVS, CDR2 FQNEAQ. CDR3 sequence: CASSPTDRGLGSNQPQHF. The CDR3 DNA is TGTGCCAGCAGCCCCACGGACAGGGGCCTGGGTAGCAATCAGCCCCAGCATTTT.

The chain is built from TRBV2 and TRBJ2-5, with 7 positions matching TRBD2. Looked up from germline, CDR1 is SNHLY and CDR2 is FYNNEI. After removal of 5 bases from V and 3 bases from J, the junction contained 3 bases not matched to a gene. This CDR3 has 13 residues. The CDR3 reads CASSLSGEETQYF. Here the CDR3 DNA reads TGTGCCAGCAGTTTGAGCGGGGAAGAGACCCAGTACTTC. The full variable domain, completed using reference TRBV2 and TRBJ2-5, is EPEVTQTPSHQVTQMGQEVILRCVPISNHLYFYWYRQILGQKVEFLVSFYNNEISEKSEIFDDQFSVERPDGSNFTLKIRSTKLEDSAMYFCASSLSGEETQYFGPGTRLLVL.

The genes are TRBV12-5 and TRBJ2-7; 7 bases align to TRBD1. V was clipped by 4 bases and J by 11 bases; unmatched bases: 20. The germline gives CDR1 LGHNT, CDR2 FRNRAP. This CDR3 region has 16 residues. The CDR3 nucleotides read TGTGCTAGTGGTTCCCTTGTGGACAGGCATTACTGGTCCAAGTACTTC. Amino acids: CASGSLVDRHYWSKYF.

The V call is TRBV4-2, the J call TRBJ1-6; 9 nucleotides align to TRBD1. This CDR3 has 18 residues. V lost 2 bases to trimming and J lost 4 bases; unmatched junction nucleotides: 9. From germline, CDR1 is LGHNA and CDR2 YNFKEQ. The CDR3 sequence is CASSQINRGLGYNSPLHF. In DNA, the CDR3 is TGTGCCAGCAGCCAAATTAACAGGGGGCTTGGGTATAATTCACCCCTCCACTTT.

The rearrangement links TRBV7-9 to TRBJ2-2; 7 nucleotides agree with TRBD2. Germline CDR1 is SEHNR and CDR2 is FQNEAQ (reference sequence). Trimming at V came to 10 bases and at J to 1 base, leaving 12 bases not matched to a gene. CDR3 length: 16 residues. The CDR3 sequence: CAIGSRAGVNTGELFF. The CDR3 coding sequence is TGTGCCATAGGGTCGCGGGCGGGAGTGAACACCGGGGAGCTGTTTTTT.

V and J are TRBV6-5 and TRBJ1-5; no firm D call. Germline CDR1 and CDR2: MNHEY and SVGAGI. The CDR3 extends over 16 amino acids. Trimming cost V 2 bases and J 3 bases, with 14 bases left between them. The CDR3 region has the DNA TGTGCCAGCAGTTACAGTGTCGGACTGATCAATCAGCCCCAGCATTTT. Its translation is CASSYSVGLINQPQHF.

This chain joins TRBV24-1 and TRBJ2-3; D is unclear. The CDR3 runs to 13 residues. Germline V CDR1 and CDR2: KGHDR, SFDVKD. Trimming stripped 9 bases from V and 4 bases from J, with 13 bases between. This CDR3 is CATAGYQADTQYF. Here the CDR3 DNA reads TGTGCCACCGCCGGTTACCAGGCAGATACGCAGTATTTT.

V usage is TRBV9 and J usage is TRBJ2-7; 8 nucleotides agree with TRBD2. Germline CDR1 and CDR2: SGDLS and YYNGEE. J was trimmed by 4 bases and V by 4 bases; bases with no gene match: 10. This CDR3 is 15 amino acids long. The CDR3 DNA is TGTGCCAGCAGCCCGCAAGGGCGGGAGGAGTACGAGCAGTACTTC. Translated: CASSPQGREEYEQYF. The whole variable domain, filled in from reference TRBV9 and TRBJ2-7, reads DSGVTQTPKHLITATGQRVTLRCSPRSGDLSVYWYQQSLDQGLQFLIQYYNGEERAKGNILERFSAQQFPDLHSELNLSSLELGDSALYFCASSPQGREEYEQYFGPGTRLTVT.

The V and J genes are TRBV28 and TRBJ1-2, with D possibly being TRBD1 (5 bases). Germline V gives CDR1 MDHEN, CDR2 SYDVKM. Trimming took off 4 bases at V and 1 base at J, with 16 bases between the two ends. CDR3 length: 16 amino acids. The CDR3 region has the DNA TGTGCCAGCAGTTCACCGACGGGGGTATATAACTATGGCTACACCTTC. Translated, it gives CASSSPTGVYNYGYTF.

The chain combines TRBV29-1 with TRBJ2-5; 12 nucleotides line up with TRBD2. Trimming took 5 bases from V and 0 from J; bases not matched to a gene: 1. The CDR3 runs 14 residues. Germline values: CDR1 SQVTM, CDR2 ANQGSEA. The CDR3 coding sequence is TGCAGCGTTAGACTAGCGGGGGACCAAGAGACCCAGTACTTC. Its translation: CSVRLAGDQETQYF.

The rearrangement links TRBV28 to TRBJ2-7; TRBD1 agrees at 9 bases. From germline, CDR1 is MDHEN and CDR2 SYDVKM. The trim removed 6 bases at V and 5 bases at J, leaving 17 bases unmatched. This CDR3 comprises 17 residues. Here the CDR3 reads CASRTGTGFLTGHEQYF. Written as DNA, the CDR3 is TGTGCCAGCAGGACCGGGACAGGGTTTTTAACCGGCCACGAGCAGTACTTC.

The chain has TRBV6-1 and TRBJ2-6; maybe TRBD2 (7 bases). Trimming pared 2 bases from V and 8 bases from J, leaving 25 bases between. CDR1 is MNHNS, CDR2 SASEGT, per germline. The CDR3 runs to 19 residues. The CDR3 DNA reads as TGTGCCAGCAGTGAAACCCGGCCCGGGGGGCGTCTGGTGACCAACGTCCTGACTTTC. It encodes CASSETRPGGRLVTNVLTF.

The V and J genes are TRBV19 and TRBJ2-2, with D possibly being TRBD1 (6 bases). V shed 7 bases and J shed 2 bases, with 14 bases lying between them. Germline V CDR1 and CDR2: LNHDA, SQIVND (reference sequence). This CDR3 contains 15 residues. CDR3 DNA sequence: TGTGCCAGTAAACCCCCGACAGGAAACACCGGGGAGCTGTTTTTT. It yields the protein CASKPPTGNTGELFF.

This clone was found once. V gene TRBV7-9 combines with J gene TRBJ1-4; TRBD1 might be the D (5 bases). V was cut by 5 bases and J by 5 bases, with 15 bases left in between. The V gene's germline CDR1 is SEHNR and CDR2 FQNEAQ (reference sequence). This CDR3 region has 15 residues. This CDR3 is CASSPWGEGNEKLFF. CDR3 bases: TGTGCCAGCAGCCCGTGGGGGGAAGGGAATGAAAAACTGTTTTTT.